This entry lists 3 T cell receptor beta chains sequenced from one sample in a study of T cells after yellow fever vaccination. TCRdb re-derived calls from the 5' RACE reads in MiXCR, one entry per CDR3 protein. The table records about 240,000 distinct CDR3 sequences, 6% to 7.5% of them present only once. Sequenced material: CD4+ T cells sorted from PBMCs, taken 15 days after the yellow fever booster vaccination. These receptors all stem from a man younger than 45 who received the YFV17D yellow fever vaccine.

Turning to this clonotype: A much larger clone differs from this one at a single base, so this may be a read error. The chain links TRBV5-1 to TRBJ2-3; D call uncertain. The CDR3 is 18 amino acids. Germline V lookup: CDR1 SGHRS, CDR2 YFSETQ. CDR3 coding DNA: TGCGCCTGCAGCTTGGAAGGTGGTCAGAACCCTAGCACAGATACGCAGTATTTT. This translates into CACSLEGGQNPSTDTQYF. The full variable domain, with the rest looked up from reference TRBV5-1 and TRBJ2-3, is KAGVTQTPRYLIKTRGQQVTLSCSPISGHRSVSWYQQTPGQGLQFLFEYFSETQRNKGNFPGRFSGRQFSNSRSEMNVSTLELGDSALYLCACSLEGGQNPSTDTQYFGPGTRLTVL.

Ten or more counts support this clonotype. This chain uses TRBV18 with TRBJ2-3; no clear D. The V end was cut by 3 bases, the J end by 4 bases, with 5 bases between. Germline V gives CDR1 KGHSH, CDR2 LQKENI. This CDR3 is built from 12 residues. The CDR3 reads CASSPVADTQYF. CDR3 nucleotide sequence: TGTGCCAGCTCACCCGTAGCAGATACGCAGTATTTT. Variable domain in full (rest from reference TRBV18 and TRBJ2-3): NAGVMQNPRHLVRRRGQEARLRCSPMKGHSHVYWYRQLPEEGLKFMVYLQKENIIDESGMPKERFSAEFPKEGPSILRIQQVVRGDSAAYFCASSPVADTQYFGPGTRLTVL.

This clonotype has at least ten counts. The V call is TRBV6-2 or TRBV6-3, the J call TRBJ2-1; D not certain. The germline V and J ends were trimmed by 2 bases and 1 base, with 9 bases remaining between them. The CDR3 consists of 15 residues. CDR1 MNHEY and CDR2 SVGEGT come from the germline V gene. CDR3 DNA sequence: TGTGCCAGCAGTTACCTGTCTGGTTCCTACAATGAGCAGTTCTTC. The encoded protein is CASSYLSGSYNEQFF.